Here is one T cell receptor (beta chain) with its context. Ten immunoSEQ deep assay plates were used to sequence the DNA of unsorted PBMCs. The repertoire was sequenced with immunoSEQ multiplex PCR; TCRdb's copy has only in-frame clones and lacks some. The table includes about 480,000 clones, over 60% detected once. This entry comes from a study of shared clonotypes between healthy human individuals. V gave up 4 bases and J gave up 6 bases, with 19 bases separating them. The CDR3 consists of 16 residues. Germline lookup yields CDR1 SGDLS and CDR2 YYNGEE. The material sequenced was PBMCs. This TCR came from a woman in her 40s in good health. Some clones in this sample may be carry-over from other donors' samples. The rearrangement links TRBV9 to TRBJ2-2, with D perhaps matching TRBD2 (7 bases). CDR3 in amino acids: CASSPRGAGAAGELFF. In DNA form, the CDR3 reads TGTGCCAGCAGCCCCCGGGGGGCGGGAGCTGCCGGGGAGCTGTTTTTT.